One sample yielded the 19 T cell receptor beta chains listed below, sequenced in a study of STAT5B mutations in CD4+ large granular lymphocyte leukemia. The repertoire was sequenced with immunoSEQ multiplex PCR; TCRdb's copy has only in-frame clones and lacks some. The sample has about 31,000 clones, around nine tenths seen once. The sequencing sample was made of CD4+ T cells from blood buffy coats. The receptor set was obtained from a human donor in good health.

The CDR3 DNA follows: TGTGCCAGTAGTATAGGCGGGATAGCGGGTAGCACAGATACGCAGTATTTT. This codes for CASSIGGIAGSTDTQYF. The chain combines TRBV19 with TRBJ2-3; TRBD2 aligns across 7 bases. From germline, CDR1 is LNHDA and CDR2 SQIVND (reference sequence). This CDR3 has 17 residues. The V segment lost 1 base and the J segment 0 bases; nucleotides outside the gene matches: 7.

The rearrangement links TRBV7-8 to TRBJ2-1; the D gene is possibly TRBD2 (6 bases). Between the trimmed V and J ends, which lost 5 bases and 8 bases, there was a span of 25 bases. There are 17 residues in the CDR3. Per the germline V gene, CDR1 is SGHVS and CDR2 is FQNEAQ. CDR3 loop: CASSLSSMVAVMDEQFF. DNA for the CDR3: TGTGCCAGCAGCCTATCCTCGATGGTAGCGGTAATGGATGAGCAGTTCTTC.

The CDR3 spells CASSLTSGSVDEQFF. DNA for the CDR3: TGCGCCAGCAGCCTAACCTCAGGGTCTGTGGATGAGCAGTTCTTC. J is TRBJ2-1 and V is TRBV5-1; a weak D match, TRBD1 (5 bases). The CDR3 is made up of 15 amino acids. V lost 4 bases and J lost 8, with 19 bases in between. In germline, CDR1 is SGHRS, CDR2 YFSETQ.

This CDR3 reads CSVEVGTQGNGYTF. DNA for the CDR3: TGCAGCGTTGAAGTCGGGACCCAGGGGAACGGCTACACCTTC. The gene calls are TRBV29-1 and TRBJ1-2; TRBD1 might be the D (6 bases). CDR3 length: 14 amino acids. Germline V gene lookup returns CDR1 SQVTM and CDR2 ANQGSEA. V shed 1 base and J shed 8 bases, with 17 bases lying between them.

For the CDR3, the DNA is TGTGCCAGCAGTACCATACAGGGGTCCGGGGAGCTGTTTTTT. It codes for CASSTIQGSGELFF. The V call is TRBV27, the J call TRBJ2-2; 7 nucleotides match TRBD1. The germline V gene encodes CDR1 MNHEY and CDR2 SMNVEV (reference sequence). The CDR3 totals 14 residues. Trimming at V came to 5 bases and at J to 6 bases, leaving 6 bases not matched to a gene.

The V and J genes are TRBV19 and TRBJ2-3, with a tentative D call TRBD1 (6 bases). This CDR3 contains 14 residues. The ends were cut back, 4 bases at V and 7 bases at J, with 15 bases in the middle. Looked up from germline, CDR1 is LNHDA and CDR2 is SQIVND (reference sequence). The DNA for the CDR3 is TGTGCCAGTAGTACCTCCATAACAGGGAATACGCAGTATTTT. Its protein product is CASSTSITGNTQYF.

CDR3 sequence: CASSSALATNEKLFF. In nucleotides, the CDR3 is TGTGCCAGCAGTTCCGCCCTTGCAACTAATGAAAAACTGTTTTTT. The chain couples TRBV28 to TRBJ1-4; the D is unclear. The CDR3 is 15 residues long. Trimming took off 4 bases at V and 0 bases at J, with 9 bases between the two ends. Looked up from germline, CDR1 is MDHEN and CDR2 is SYDVKM.

The rearrangement uses TRBV6-6 and TRBJ2-7, with D tentatively TRBD1 (6 bases). The CDR3 consists of 12 residues. Germline CDR1 reads MNHNY; CDR2 reads SVGAGI (reference sequence). With 8 bases removed from V and 6 bases from J, the gap between germline ends came to 14 bases. The CDR3 protein is CASWTAAAEQYF. As DNA, the CDR3 is TGTGCCAGCTGGACAGCAGCCGCCGAGCAGTACTTC.

The chain combines TRBV5-4 with TRBJ2-6; D gene ambiguous. Germline V gene lookup returns CDR1 SGHNT and CDR2 YYREEE (reference sequence). V lost 4 bases and J 3 bases, leaving 11 bases between the germline ends. The CDR3 is made up of 15 amino acids. CDR3 nucleotides: TGTGCCAGCAGCCTCGTCACCGGTGGGGCCAACGTCCTGACTTTC. The encoded protein is CASSLVTGGANVLTF.

The rearrangement joins TRBV5-6 to TRBJ1-4; possibly TRBD1 for D (5 bases). Deletions cut 3 bases from V and 5 bases from J, with 14 bases between. Germline V gene lookup returns CDR1 SGHDT and CDR2 YYEEEE. The CDR3 loop spans 15 amino acids. The CDR3 sequence: CASSWGPQGNEKLFF. In DNA, the CDR3 is TGTGCCAGCAGCTGGGGCCCTCAAGGGAATGAAAAACTGTTTTTT.

The chain employs TRBV2 and TRBJ2-2; 10 bases are a match to TRBD2. V lost 7 bases to trimming and J lost 1 base; unmatched junction nucleotides: 6. Germline assignment: CDR1 SNHLY and CDR2 FYNNEI. The CDR3 contains 16 residues. CDR3: CASTLRTSGNTGELFF. The CDR3, as DNA: TGTGCCAGCACCCTACGGACTAGCGGGAACACCGGGGAGCTGTTTTTT.

This clone appeared a few times. The V call is TRBV19, the J call TRBJ1-5; unclear D gene. The CDR3 has 13 amino acids. Germline V gene lookup returns CDR1 LNHDA and CDR2 SQIVND (reference sequence). V was pared by 4 bases and J by 4 bases, with 8 bases between. In DNA form, the CDR3 reads TGTGCCAGTAGTAGCAGTAGAAATCAGCCCCAGCATTTT. Its protein product is CASSSSRNQPQHF. The full variable domain, completed using reference TRBV19 and TRBJ1-5, is DGGITQSPKYLFRKEGQNVTLSCEQNLNHDAMYWYRQDPGQGLRLIYYSQIVNDFQKGDIAEGYSVSREKKESFPLTVTSAQKNPTAFYLCASSSSRNQPQHFGDGTRLSIL.

CDR3 residues: CASSQTGFLAKNIQYF. CDR3 DNA: TGTGCCAGCAGTCAGACAGGTTTCCTAGCCAAAAACATTCAGTACTTC. V usage is TRBV27 and J usage is TRBJ2-4, with D perhaps matching TRBD1 (6 bases). The germline CDR1 and CDR2 sequences are MNHEY and SMNVEV (reference sequence). Between the trimmed V and J ends, which lost 5 bases and 0 bases, there was a span of 14 bases. The CDR3 totals 16 residues.

The rearrangement joins TRBV11-3 to TRBJ2-2, with D tentatively TRBD1 (6 bases). The germline V gene has CDR1 SGHNT and CDR2 YENEEA. This CDR3 is built from 13 residues. V was cut by 5 bases and J by 7 bases, with 11 bases left in between. The CDR3 coding sequence is TGTGCCAGCAGCCCGGACAGTGTCGGGGAGCTGTTTTTT. Translated: CASSPDSVGELFF. Filled out from reference TRBV11-3 and TRBJ2-2, the complete variable domain reads EAGVVQSPRYKIIEKKQPVAFWCNPISGHNTLYWYLQNLGQGPELLIRYENEEAVDDSQLPKDRFSAERLKGVDSTLKIQPAELGDSAVYLCASSPDSVGELFFGEGSRLTVL.

V usage is TRBV19 and J usage is TRBJ2-3; either TRBD1 or TRBD2 may fit D (5 bases each). The germline V and J ends were trimmed by 4 bases and 1 base, with 9 bases remaining between them. The CDR3 runs to 14 residues. Germline V gene sequence: CDR1 LNHDA, CDR2 SQIVND (reference sequence). As DNA, the CDR3 is TGTGCCAGTAGTACCGGGGCGGGCACAGATACGCAGTATTTT. This translates into CASSTGAGTDTQYF.

CDR3 amino acids: CASSSWDTYYEQYF. CDR3 bases: TGTGCCAGCAGCAGCTGGGACACCTATTACGAGCAGTACTTC. The chain has TRBV6-5 and TRBJ2-7; a possible D gene is TRBD1 (6 bases). The CDR3 sequence is 14 residues long. V dropped 6 bases and J dropped 4 bases, with 16 bases sitting between them. Germline CDR1 reads MNHEY; CDR2 reads SVGAGI.

The V gene is TRBV6-1, the J gene TRBJ2-7; 11 nucleotides agree with TRBD1. This CDR3 is 14 amino acids long. Unmatched junction bases numbered 7, after V lost 7 bases and J lost 5 bases. The germline CDR1 and CDR2 sequences are MNHNS and SASEGT. The CDR3 here is CASKGTGGRNEQYF. The CDR3 DNA reads as TGTGCCAGCAAGGGGACAGGGGGTCGCAACGAGCAGTACTTC.

V gene TRBV4-2 combines with J gene TRBJ1-4, with D possibly being TRBD1 (6 bases). The CDR3 has 15 amino acids. From germline, CDR1 is LGHNA and CDR2 YNFKEQ. V gave up 0 bases and J gave up 8 bases, with 13 bases separating them. CDR3 sequence (DNA): TGTGCCAGCAGCCAAGATAACAGGGTTGAAGAAAAACTGTTTTTT. It specifies CASSQDNRVEEKLFF.

The chain uses TRBV1 and TRBJ2-7; whether TRBD1, the table's D call, matches the DNA was not checked. TRBV1 is deemed a pseudogene. The CDR3 loop spans 20 amino acids. CDR3 sequence: CTSSQVRAGGIPDSAYEQYF. DNA of the CDR3: TGCACCAGCAGCCAAGTAAGGGCAGGGGGAATCCCGGACTCTGCCTACGAGCAGTACTTC.